The 24 T cell receptor beta chains below all came from one sample that was sequenced in a study of neoadjuvant nivolumab and ipilimumab in lung cancer. Measured with immunoSEQ multiplex PCR; TCRdb has only the in-frame clones, and not every one. The sample shows several thousand clones, approximately 91% of them seen only once. Sequencing used tumor tissue, obtained after neoadjuvant nivolumab, alone or with ipilimumab, at or shortly before surgery. The receptors were sampled from an adult with non-small cell lung cancer. Some clones in this sample may be carry-over from other donors' samples.

The V call is TRBV5-1, the J call TRBJ2-7; D is ambiguous. Germline V gives CDR1 SGHRS, CDR2 YFSETQ. V gave up 0 bases and J gave up 2 bases, with 12 bases separating them. The CDR3 covers 15 residues. CDR3 protein: CASSLGPQETYEQYF. CDR3 coding DNA: TGCGCCAGCAGCTTGGGCCCCCAAGAGACCTACGAGCAGTACTTC.

The V and J genes are TRBV25-1 and TRBJ2-7, with D perhaps being TRBD1 or TRBD2 (5 bases each). V lost 4 bases to trimming and J lost 1 base, with 8 bases between them. Per germline, CDR1 MGHDK and CDR2 SYGVNS. CDR3 length equals 13 residues. The CDR3 DNA follows: TGTGCCAGCAGTGGGGACGTATCCTACGAGCAGTACTTC. This gives the protein CASSGDVSYEQYF.

The chain couples TRBV10-3 to TRBJ2-3; the match to TRBD2 covers 8 bases. V lost 3 bases to trimming and J lost 6 bases; unmatched junction nucleotides: 11. The CDR3 contains 16 residues. Germline-derived CDR1 and CDR2 are ENHRY and SYGVKD. As DNA, the CDR3 is TGTGCCATCAGTGACCAGAGCGGGAGTAGCGTGGATACGCAGTATTTT. It codes for CAISDQSGSSVDTQYF.

The V gene is TRBV11-2, the J gene TRBJ1-5, with 7 bases that match TRBD1. CDR1 is SGHAT and CDR2 is FQNNGV in the germline V gene. The length of the CDR3 is 14 residues. Unmatched junction bases numbered 7, after V lost 5 bases and J lost 6 bases. CDR3 in DNA: TGTGCCAGCAGCGTCGACAGGGTGGGTCAGCCCCAGCATTTT. The encoded protein is CASSVDRVGQPQHF.

The chain uses TRBV5-4 and TRBJ2-7; 7 bases match TRBD2. In germline, CDR1 is SGHNT, CDR2 YYREEE (reference sequence). The CDR3 totals 14 residues. V lost 3 bases, J lost 0 bases, and 3 bases stayed unmatched. CDR3 DNA sequence: TGTGCCAGCAGCTACGGGACTAACTCCTACGAGCAGTACTTC. As protein: CASSYGTNSYEQYF.

CDR3 DNA sequence: TGTGCCAGCACCAAGCGGGAGGGCGAGCAGTTCTTC. Protein product: CASTKREGEQFF. V is TRBV6-6 and J is TRBJ2-1; 10 bases map to TRBD2. J gave up 10 bases and V 7 bases, and 4 bases lay outside the gene matches. CDR1 and CDR2 from the germline V gene are MNHNY and SVGAGI (reference sequence). This CDR3 contains 12 residues.

This chain joins TRBV6-5 and TRBJ2-3, with D tentatively TRBD1 (5 bases). The CDR3 contains 15 residues. Deletions cut 5 bases from V and 1 base from J, with 13 bases between. CDR1 and CDR2 from the germline V gene are MNHEY and SVGAGI. The CDR3 reads CASSMGHVGTDTQYF. DNA for the CDR3: TGTGCCAGCAGTATGGGGCACGTGGGCACAGATACGCAGTATTTT.

V and J are TRBV30 and TRBJ1-4; TRBD1 agrees at 7 bases. The ends lost 2 bases at V and 8 bases at J; junction bases unmatched: 5. Germline V CDR1 and CDR2: GTSNPN, SVGIG (reference sequence). This CDR3 has 13 amino acids. CDR3 protein: CAWSQGVGEKLFF. The CDR3 region has the DNA TGTGCCTGGAGTCAGGGGGTTGGGGAAAAACTGTTTTTT.

The chain has TRBV13 and TRBJ2-1; D possibly corresponds to TRBD2 (5 bases). The CDR3 has 15 residues. The V and J ends lost 3 bases and 7 bases respectively, with 16 bases between them. Per germline, CDR1 PRHDT and CDR2 FYEKMQ (reference sequence). As DNA, the CDR3 is TGTGCCAGCAGCTTCGGCCGGGATATGATGAATGAGCAGTTCTTC. It specifies CASSFGRDMMNEQFF.

This chain uses TRBV28 with TRBJ1-5; D unresolved. Germline CDR1 is MDHEN and CDR2 is SYDVKM. V lost 5 bases and J 2 bases, leaving 7 bases between the germline ends. The CDR3 consists of 13 residues. The CDR3 protein is CASSPPGNQPQHF. CDR3 sequence (DNA): TGTGCCAGCAGTCCACCGGGCAATCAGCCCCAGCATTTT.

V usage is TRBV7-9 and J usage is TRBJ1-1; D perhaps matches TRBD1 (5 bases). Trimming shortened V by 2 bases and J by 4 bases, and 14 bases separated the two germline ends. The CDR3 loop spans 15 amino acids. The germline V gene has CDR1 SEHNR and CDR2 FQNEAQ (reference sequence). The CDR3 protein is CASSLLPGPFTEAFF. The CDR3 bases are TGTGCCAGCAGCTTACTCCCGGGACCGTTCACTGAAGCTTTCTTT.

This clone was seen only a few times. For the CDR3, the DNA is TGTGCCAGCAGCGCCGGGACAGGGGGCGCAAAGTCCTACGAGCAGTACTTC. Protein: CASSAGTGGAKSYEQYF. This chain links TRBV9 with TRBJ2-7; 12 nucleotides line up with TRBD1. This CDR3 is built from 17 residues. J was trimmed by 1 base and V by 3 bases; bases with no gene match: 8. Per germline, CDR1 SGDLS and CDR2 YYNGEE.

V usage is TRBV7-2 and J usage is TRBJ1-3; unclear D gene. The germline gives CDR1 SGHTA, CDR2 FQGNSA. Trimming removed 4 bases at V and 0 bases at J, with 10 bases between. This CDR3 is built from 15 residues. Written as DNA, the CDR3 is TGTGCCAGCAGCTCTTACGGGGACTCTGGAAACACCATATATTTT. As protein: CASSSYGDSGNTIYF.

The V gene is TRBV5-1, the J gene TRBJ2-2, with D maybe TRBD1 (6 bases). Per the germline V gene, CDR1 is SGHRS and CDR2 is YFSETQ. The CDR3 is made up of 16 amino acids. V shed 0 bases and J shed 1 base, with 10 bases lying between them. The CDR3 here is CASSLGRGLNTGELFF. Here the CDR3 DNA reads TGCGCCAGCAGCTTGGGCAGGGGCCTGAACACCGGGGAGCTGTTTTTT.

V usage is TRBV5-4 and J usage is TRBJ1-2, with 7 positions matching TRBD1. Germline V gives CDR1 SGHNT, CDR2 YYREEE (reference sequence). This CDR3 spans 14 amino acids. V lost 2 bases and J lost 0; bases outside the gene matches: 1. The CDR3 sequence is CASSFGTANYGYTF. CDR3 DNA: TGTGCCAGCAGCTTCGGGACAGCTAACTATGGCTACACCTTC.

J is TRBJ2-7 and V is TRBV27; TRBD2 matches at 12 bases. J gave up 3 bases and V 10 bases, and 16 bases lay outside the gene matches. CDR1 and CDR2 from the germline V gene are MNHEY and SMNVEV (reference sequence). The CDR3 consists of 17 residues. The CDR3 protein is CANLRLTSGRESYEQYF. DNA of the CDR3: TGTGCCAACCTCCGTTTGACTAGCGGGAGAGAGAGCTACGAGCAGTACTTC.

CDR3 loop: CASSRSGNTYNEQFF. DNA for the CDR3: TGTGCCAGCAGCCGAAGCGGGAATACCTACAATGAGCAGTTCTTC. The chain links TRBV7-2 to TRBJ2-1; 7 positions agree with TRBD2. Losses at the gene ends were 5 bases for V and 2 bases for J; bases not matched to a gene: 6. Germline CDR1 SGHTA, CDR2 FQGNSA. This CDR3 has 15 amino acids.

The gene calls are TRBV7-8 and TRBJ1-2, with D possibly TRBD1 on 6 matching bases. The CDR3 has 17 amino acids. V lost 1 base to trimming and J lost 4 bases, with 19 bases between them. CDR1 and CDR2 (germline): SGHVS, FQNEAQ. CDR3 sequence: CASSLDRLGGQGYGYTF. The CDR3 DNA follows: TGTGCCAGCAGCTTAGATCGTCTCGGGGGGCAGGGCTATGGCTACACCTTC.

The chain links TRBV18 to TRBJ1-1; D possibly corresponds to TRBD1 (5 bases). Germline V gives CDR1 KGHSH, CDR2 LQKENI. The V and J ends lost 3 bases and 1 base respectively, with 9 bases between them. This CDR3 region has 14 residues. The CDR3 here is CASSPARANTEAFF. CDR3 bases: TGTGCCAGCTCACCGGCCAGGGCGAACACTGAAGCTTTCTTT.

The V call is TRBV5-5, the J call TRBJ2-1; D call uncertain. The CDR3 runs to 11 residues. Germline V gives CDR1 SGHKS, CDR2 YYEKEE (reference sequence). V was trimmed by 1 base and J by 4 bases, leaving 0 bases between them. The CDR3 loop is CASSLYNEQFF. In nucleotides, the CDR3 is TGTGCCAGCAGCTTGTACAATGAGCAGTTCTTC.

This rearrangement joins TRBV7-8 to TRBJ2-3, with TRBD2 as a possible D gene (7 bases). This CDR3 is 14 amino acids long. Trimming left V 4 bases short and J 7 bases short, with 15 bases between. Germline V lookup: CDR1 SGHVS, CDR2 FQNEAQ. The CDR3 is CASSSSGRGNTQYF. The CDR3 coding sequence is TGTGCCAGCAGCTCTTCGGGGAGGGGGAATACGCAGTATTTT.

The chain couples TRBV29-1 to TRBJ2-7; D not resolved. Germline assignment: CDR1 SQVTM and CDR2 ANQGSEA. V was cut by 3 bases and J by 3 bases, with 9 bases left in between. The CDR3 loop spans 12 amino acids. CDR3 nucleotide sequence: TGCAGCGTTGAGACCACCGACTACGAGCAGTACTTC. Translation gives CSVETTDYEQYF.

The chain couples TRBV19 to TRBJ2-1; the match to TRBD1 covers 10 bases. Germline V gene sequence: CDR1 LNHDA, CDR2 SQIVND (reference sequence). CDR3 length: 16 residues. V shed 5 bases, J shed 5 bases, and the junction held 9 bases outside the gene matches. The CDR3 region has the DNA TGTGCCAGTAGTCGCCCCCGGGACAGGGGCGACAATGAGCAGTTCTTC. This sequence encodes CASSRPRDRGDNEQFF.

The chain joins TRBV25-1 to TRBJ2-1, with TRBD1 as a possible D gene (6 bases). Trimming cost V 3 bases and J 0 bases, with 12 bases left between them. This CDR3 region has 16 residues. CDR1 and CDR2 (germline): MGHDK, SYGVNS. DNA for the CDR3: TGTGCCAGCAGTGATCCAGGGGTGAGCTCCTACAATGAGCAGTTCTTC. Its protein is CASSDPGVSSYNEQFF.